This is a list of T cell receptor beta chains from one sample in a study of blood T cell repertoires in COVID-19. The table came from immunoSEQ multiplex PCR; TCRdb's copy has only in-frame clones and leaves some out. The sample shows fewer than 500,000 clones, around 90% of them seen only once. The sample consisted of PBMCs or T cells enriched from blood (not recorded which). The receptors come from a woman aged 18-29 years with acute COVID-19. Both conserved end residues are part of each CDR3. D genes are given only for firm matches. Size values are once, few and many counts, or a class for expanded clones, and some rows have none.

J gene | D gene | V gene | clone size | CDR3 length | CDR3 DNA | CDR3 protein
TRBJ1-1 | TRBD1 | TRBV11-2 | - | 17 | TGTGCCAGCAGCTTCCCATATGGACAGGCCATGAACACTGAAGCTTTCTTT | CASSFPYGQAMNTEAFF
TRBJ1-5 | TRBD1 | TRBV19 | once | 16 | TGTGCCAGTAGTACCTACCGGGACAGGGGTCATCAGCCCCAGCATTTT | CASSTYRDRGHQPQHF
TRBJ1-1 | - | TRBV29-1 | - | 14 | TGCAGCGTTAAGCAGGGAGGGTTGGACACTGAAGCTTTCTTT | CSVKQGGLDTEAFF
TRBJ1-1 | - | TRBV19 | - | 13 | TGTGCCAGTACCCTTGACAGAAACACTGAAGCTTTCTTT | CASTLDRNTEAFF
TRBJ2-3 | - | TRBV27 | - | 17 | TGTGCCAGCAGTTCCCTAACGGCGGAGTCTAGCACAGATACGCAGTATTTT | CASSSLTAESSTDTQYF
TRBJ1-1 | - | TRBV20-1 | - | 10 | TGCAGTGCCCAGAACACTGAAGCTTTCTTT | CSAQNTEAFF
TRBJ2-1 | TRBD2 | TRBV4-1 | - | 16 | TGCGCCAGCAGCCCTGGACTAGCGGGCACTAACAATGAGCAGTTCTTC | CASSPGLAGTNNEQFF
TRBJ2-3 | - | TRBV4-1 | - | 13 | TGCGCCAGCAGTCGACAACCAACAGATACGCAGTATTTT | CASSRQPTDTQYF
TRBJ2-7 | TRBD1 | TRBV6-2/TRBV6-3 | - | 17 | TGTGCCAGCAGTTACTGGGGGACAGGGGTCGGTGTTAACGAGCAGTACTTC | CASSYWGTGVGVNEQYF
TRBJ2-1 | TRBD2 | TRBV5-5 | few | 16 | TGTGCCAGCAGCTTGGTCCCGCGGGGGGGCCTTAATGAGCAGTTCTTC | CASSLVPRGGLNEQFF
TRBJ2-7 | - | TRBV7-9 | once | 18 | TGTGCCAGCAGCTTATCCCCGATCCGGGACACCTGGTTCTACGAGCAGTACTTC | CASSLSPIRDTWFYEQYF
TRBJ2-5 | TRBD2 | TRBV5-4 | once | 18 | TGTGCCAGCAGCTTGGCTAACCCGGGACTAGCGGGGAAAGAGACCCAGTACTTC | CASSLANPGLAGKETQYF
TRBJ1-2 | - | TRBV2 | few | 14 | TGTGCCAGCAGGGAAACAGAGAGCTCATATGGCTACACCTTC | CASRETESSYGYTF
TRBJ2-7 | - | TRBV2 | - | 13 | TGTGCCAGCAGTGCACTCTTAGCGGACGAGCAGTACTTC | CASSALLADEQYF
TRBJ1-5 | TRBD1 | TRBV28 | - | 15 | TGTGCCAGCAGTTTGAGTACAGGGGGCAATCAGCCCCAGCATTTT | CASSLSTGGNQPQHF
TRBJ2-3 | TRBD2 | TRBV5-1 | - | 17 | TGCGCCAGCAGCCAGGGACTAGTTTCAATCCGCACAGATACGCAGTATTTT | CASSQGLVSIRTDTQYF
TRBJ2-3 | TRBD2 | TRBV19 | - | 15 | TGTGCCAGTAGTAGACCGACTAGCGGGACAGATACGCAGTATTTT | CASSRPTSGTDTQYF
TRBJ2-3 | TRBD2 | TRBV10-2 | once | 14 | TGCGCCAGTTTGAGCGGGGGGCCAGGAGATACGCAGTATTTT | CASLSGGPGDTQYF
TRBJ2-1 | TRBD1 | TRBV7-2 | - | 15 | TGTGCCAGCAGCTTAAGTGACAGGGCCCGAAATGAGCAGTTCTTC | CASSLSDRARNEQFF
TRBJ1-5 | TRBD1 | TRBV10-3 | - | 13 | TGTGCCATCAGGGGACAGCTCAATCAGCCCCAGCATTTT | CAIRGQLNQPQHF
TRBJ1-5 | TRBD1 | TRBV28 | - | 15 | TGTGCCAGCAGTTTAGCACAGGGGGCAGGACAGCCCCAGCATTTT | CASSLAQGAGQPQHF
TRBJ1-5 | - | TRBV27 | - | 14 | TGTGCCAGCAGTTTTCAAGCCGGCAATCAGCCCCAGCATTTT | CASSFQAGNQPQHF
TRBJ1-2 | TRBD1 | TRBV18 | - | 15 | TGTGCCAGCTCACCAACAGGGGGCGAAGCCTATGGCTACACCTTC | CASSPTGGEAYGYTF
TRBJ2-1 | - | TRBV3-1/TRBV3-2 | - | 16 | TGTGCCAGCAGCCAAGACCTCCGGAGCTACCCCAATGAGCAGTTCTTC | CASSQDLRSYPNEQFF
TRBJ2-1 | - | TRBV5-6 | - | 15 | TGTGCCAGCAGCTTGAACGGGTTGAACTACAATGAGCAGTTCTTC | CASSLNGLNYNEQFF
TRBJ2-7 | TRBD1 | TRBV6-5 | once | 12 | TGTGCCAGCAGTAGGACAGGCTACGAGCAGTACTTC | CASSRTGYEQYF
TRBJ1-1 | TRBD1 | TRBV6-5 | - | 14 | TGTGCCAGCAGTTCGGGGACAGCCGGAACTGAAGCTTTCTTT | CASSSGTAGTEAFF
TRBJ1-5 | TRBD1 | TRBV19 | - | 15 | TGTGCCAGTAGGCCTCGCGGACAGGGTAACCAGCCCCAGCATTTT | CASRPRGQGNQPQHF